This T cell receptor beta chain originates from a study of OX40 agonist ivuxolimab in advanced cancers. Background for the entire study: The costimulatory receptor OX40 (CD134) was targeted by ivuxolimab, a fully human IgG2 agonistic monoclonal antibody. Intravenous ivuxolimab was administered to patients every 2 weeks at six dose levels: 0.01, 0.1, 0.3, 1.5, 3 and 10 mg/kg. The paper covers the monotherapy dose-escalation part of the phase I ivuxolimab trial, which included N ≈ 57 patients. Prior anti-PD-1, anti-PD-L1 or anti-CTLA-4 therapy was permitted, and approximately 39% of dose-escalation patients had received checkpoint inhibitors. Of the approximately 50 dose-escalation patients, hepatocellular carcinoma was present in about 20, melanoma in around 15, renal cell carcinoma in 9 and head and neck cancer in 9. The dose-escalation cohort was around 84% male with a mean age of approximately 60 years, ranging from roughly 23 to 85. Peripheral TCRbeta sequencing aimed to test whether ivuxolimab altered TCR sequence diversity and caused clonal T-cell expansion. Three dose-escalation patients achieved partial responses, one with hepatocellular carcinoma and two with cutaneous melanoma.

Genomic DNA was extracted from sorted cells for sequencing of the TCRbeta CDR3 region. The immunoSEQ Assay was used to sequence the TCRbeta CDR3 regions. TCRdb's version of the immuneACCESS table is confined to in-frame rearrangements and falls short of the full clone set. An unresolved V gene accounts for under half of the shortfall where checked; the remainder is of unknown origin. The sample table records almost 80,000 clones; roughly 80% of these occur just once. The ten largest clones take up about 0.44% of the sample. On the study overall, not on this receptor specifically: Low levels of normalized T-cell clonal expansion were also seen in some patients who did not respond. On average, CD8+ T cells showed more expanded clones than CD4+ T cells after ivuxolimab. At doses from 0.1 to 3.0 mg/kg, clonal expansion was seen in both CD4+ and CD8+ blood T cells between baseline and week 6. The antigen specificity of the peripheral T cells that underwent clonal expansion was not determined. Partial responders in the 0.1-3.0 mg/kg groups had among the lowest normalized peripheral clonal expansion, especially among CD8+ T cells.

A note on this clone: Its antigen remains unidentified. Qualities for individual bases were not recorded, and no much larger clone is one base off.

The trial excluded patients who had a history of autoimmune disease or who were on systemic immunosuppression. In every dose cohort, peripheral blood was drawn for TCR sequencing at baseline, cycle 4 day 1, and cycle 7 day 1. The samples were taken from a phase I, first-in-human, multicenter, open-label dose-escalation trial of ivuxolimab. Adults with locally advanced or metastatic melanoma, renal cell carcinoma, hepatocellular carcinoma or head and neck squamous cell carcinoma were enrolled in the trial. Before TCR sequencing, CD4+ T cells and CD8+ T cells were sorted from peripheral blood as separate populations. Counted from cysteine to phenylalanine, this CDR3 has 14 amino acids. Only CDR3 DNA is held: 42 bases, read in frame from base 1. Reading the germline V gene gives CDR1 SGHRS and CDR2 YFSETQ. Germline trimming: 5 bases from V, 4 bases from J; junction bases outside gene matches: 7.

The TCR was taken from an adult with an advanced solid tumor such as melanoma, head and neck, liver or kidney cancer. The source was CD4+ or CD8+ T cells sorted from blood, collected in a trial of the OX40 agonist ivuxolimab. This chain joins TRBV5-1 to TRBJ2-5, and 8 junction bases match TRBD2. The DNA sequence reads TGCGCCAGCAGGGACCCAGCGGGGGTAGAGACCCAGTACTTC. Its translation reads: CASRDPAGVETQYF.